The clone carrying this TCR beta chain has a count of ten or more. The sample originates from a study of blood T cells in healthy people across ages. Unmatched junction bases numbered 7, after V lost 5 bases and J lost 0 bases. CDR1 is SGHTA and CDR2 is FQGNSA in the germline V gene. This CDR3 is 17 amino acids long. Then a second PCR, running roughly 6 to 12 cycles, was carried out with a sample-barcoded 5' primer and a J-beta primer mix. TCRdb used MiXCR to reprocess the 5' RACE reads, holding one entry per CDR3 protein. The data show around 1,100,000 distinct CDR3 sequences, roughly two fifths seen once.

The sequenced sample consisted of blood. This TCR came from a man between 18 and 35 years old in good health. V and J are TRBV7-2 and TRBJ1-6; 7 positions agree with TRBD1. CDR3 in DNA: TGTGCCAGCAGCCTTACAGGGGTGCACTCCTATAATTCACCCCTCCACTTT. It yields the protein CASSLTGVHSYNSPLHF.